A selection of T cell receptor beta chains follows, all from one sample in a study of T cells after yellow fever vaccination. MiXCR was run by TCRdb on the 5' RACE reads, yielding one entry per CDR3 protein. Of hundreds of thousands of distinct CDR3 sequences listed, roughly 19% are singletons. The input for sequencing was PBMCs, taken 15 days after the yellow fever booster vaccination. These receptors originate from a man under 40 who received the YFV17D yellow fever vaccine. The CDR3 runs from the conserved cysteine through the conserved F or W. D genes are given only for firm matches. Rows give clone size only sometimes, using once, few, many, or a class for an expanded clone.

D gene,V gene,J gene,clone size,CDR3 DNA,CDR3 protein
NA,TRBV7-2,TRBJ2-5,NA,TGTGCCAGCGGCAGGGTGCCTTCTCAAGAGACCCAGTACTTC,CASGRVPSQETQYF
NA,TRBV28,TRBJ2-7,NA,TGTGCCAGCAGTTTTTACCCCTCTTACGAGCAGTACTTC,CASSFYPSYEQYF
TRBD2,TRBV29-1,TRBJ2-1,few,TGCAGCGTTGAGGGAGGGTGGGATGAGCAGTTCTTC,CSVEGGWDEQFF
TRBD2,TRBV4-2,TRBJ2-7,few,TGTGCCAGCAGCGCCGGACTAGCGGTCGAGCAGTACTTC,CASSAGLAVEQYF
TRBD2,TRBV7-2,TRBJ2-5,NA,TGTGCCAGCAGCTTAGCCGGGACTAGCGGGGAGACCCAGTACTTC,CASSLAGTSGETQYF
NA,TRBV7-9,TRBJ2-7,few,TGTGCCAGCAGCTATCTACTCCCCGAGCAGTACTTC,CASSYLLPEQYF
NA,TRBV5-1,TRBJ2-1,NA,TGCGCCAGCAGCTTGATGGGAGCGGGCAATGAGCAGTTCTTC,CASSLMGAGNEQFF
NA,TRBV12-3/TRBV12-4,TRBJ1-4,NA,TGTGCCAGCCTGTTTTCACAGGGTAATGAAAAACTGTTTTTT,CASLFSQGNEKLFF
NA,TRBV7-2,TRBJ1-1,few,TGTGCCAGCAGCCACTTAGAGCAGGGGAAGGAGGCTTTCTTT,CASSHLEQGKEAFF
TRBD2,TRBV20-1,TRBJ2-7,few,TGCAGTGCTTGGGCGGGAGACATCCACGAGCAGTACTTC,CSAWAGDIHEQYF
TRBD2,TRBV7-2,TRBJ2-3,few,TGTGCCAGCAGCCCCGCGGGACTAACTAGCACAGATACGCAGTATTTT,CASSPAGLTSTDTQYF
NA,TRBV9,TRBJ2-7,few,TGTGCCAGCAGCGCGCCTGGCAGGGACGGCTACGAGCAGTACTTC,CASSAPGRDGYEQYF
NA,TRBV5-5,TRBJ2-7,NA,TGTGCCAGCAGCTTGCCCGGGGCCAACGAGCAGTACTTC,CASSLPGANEQYF
NA,TRBV9,TRBJ2-5,NA,TGTGCCAGCAGCGTAGCCACCTACGGGGAGACCCAGTACTTC,CASSVATYGETQYF
TRBD1,TRBV5-1,TRBJ2-7,few,TGCGCCAGCAGCTTGACCCTAGGGACAGGGAACTACGAGCAGTACTTC,CASSLTLGTGNYEQYF
TRBD2,TRBV10-3,TRBJ2-5,NA,TGTGCCACCTCCCGACTAGCGGGAAGTGAGACCCAGTACTTC,CATSRLAGSETQYF
TRBD1,TRBV23-1,TRBJ2-4,few,TGCGCCAGCAGTCAACCGCTCAGGGGGCAGGACATTCAGTACTTC,CASSQPLRGQDIQYF
NA,TRBV12-3/TRBV12-4,TRBJ2-7,NA,TGTGCCAGCAGTTTTTCTGGATTTGGAGACGAGCAGTACTTC,CASSFSGFGDEQYF